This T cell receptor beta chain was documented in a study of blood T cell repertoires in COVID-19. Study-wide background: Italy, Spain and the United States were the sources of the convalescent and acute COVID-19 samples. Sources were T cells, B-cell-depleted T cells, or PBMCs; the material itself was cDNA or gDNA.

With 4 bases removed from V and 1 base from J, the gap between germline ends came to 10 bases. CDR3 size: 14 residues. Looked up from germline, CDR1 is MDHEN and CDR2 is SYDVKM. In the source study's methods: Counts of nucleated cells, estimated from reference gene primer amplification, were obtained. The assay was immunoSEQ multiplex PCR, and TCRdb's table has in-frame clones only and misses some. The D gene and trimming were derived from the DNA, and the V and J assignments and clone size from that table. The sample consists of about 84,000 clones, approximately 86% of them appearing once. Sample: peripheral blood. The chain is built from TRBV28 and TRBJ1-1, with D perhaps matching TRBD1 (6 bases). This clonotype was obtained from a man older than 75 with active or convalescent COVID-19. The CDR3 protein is CASSSTGQNTEAFF. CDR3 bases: TGTGCCAGCAGTTCTACGGGACAGAACACTGAAGCTTTCTTT.